This T cell receptor delta chain was found in a study of γδ T cells in repeated Plasmodium falciparum infection. At the level of the study: Donors were malaria-exposed Malian children or age- and gender-matched Australian children.

A remark on this clone: What it binds is not known. The protein TCRdb lists belongs to a much larger clone and differs from this DNA's translation at residue 4, which points to a read error; the protein shown is made from the DNA.

Bulk repertoires came from Vgamma9/Vdelta2+ or Vdelta2-negative gammadelta T cells flow-sorted from PBMC. TCRdb re-analyzed the multiplex PCR reads via CATT. The sample gives some 51,000 delta-chain clones, roughly 2% of which show up once; roughly 25% is in the top ten. Overall study results and limits: Vgamma9/Vdelta2+ repertoires stayed stably polyclonal over time and infection. Vdelta2-negative gammadelta repertoires appeared less diverse and less shared in Malian than Australian children. In Vdelta2-negative, largely Vdelta1+, gammadelta repertoires, repeated controlled infections appeared to drive clonal selection waves.

Germline-derived CDR1 and CDR2 are TSWWSYY and QGS. The CDR3 loop spans 23 amino acids. V was cut by 8 bases and J by 0 bases, with 37 bases left in between. The sample was gamma-delta T cells from blood. The rearrangement uses TRDV1 and TRDJ2; D perhaps matches TRDD3 (8 bases). Because TCRdb records no J gene, it was assigned here through a match of the DNA to germline. This sequence was found in a pool of human donors (malaria-infected and uninfected, not separated). The CDR3 loop is CALWAMAFLHFTGGPALTAQLFF. DNA of the CDR3: TGTGCTCTTTGGGCGATGGCCTTCCTCCATTTCACTGGGGGTCCCGCTTTGACAGCACAACTCTTCTTT.